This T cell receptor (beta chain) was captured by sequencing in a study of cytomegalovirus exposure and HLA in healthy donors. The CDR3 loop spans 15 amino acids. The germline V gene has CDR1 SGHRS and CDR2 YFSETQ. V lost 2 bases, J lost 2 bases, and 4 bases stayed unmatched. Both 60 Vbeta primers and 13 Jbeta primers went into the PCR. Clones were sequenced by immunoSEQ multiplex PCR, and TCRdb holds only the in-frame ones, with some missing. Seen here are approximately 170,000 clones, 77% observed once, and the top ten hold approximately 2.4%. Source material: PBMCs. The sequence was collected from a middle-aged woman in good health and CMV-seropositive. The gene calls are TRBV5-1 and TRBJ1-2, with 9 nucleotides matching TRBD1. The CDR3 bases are TGCGCCAGCAGCTTTTCACAGGGGGCCAACTATGGCTACACCTTC. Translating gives CASSFSQGANYGYTF.